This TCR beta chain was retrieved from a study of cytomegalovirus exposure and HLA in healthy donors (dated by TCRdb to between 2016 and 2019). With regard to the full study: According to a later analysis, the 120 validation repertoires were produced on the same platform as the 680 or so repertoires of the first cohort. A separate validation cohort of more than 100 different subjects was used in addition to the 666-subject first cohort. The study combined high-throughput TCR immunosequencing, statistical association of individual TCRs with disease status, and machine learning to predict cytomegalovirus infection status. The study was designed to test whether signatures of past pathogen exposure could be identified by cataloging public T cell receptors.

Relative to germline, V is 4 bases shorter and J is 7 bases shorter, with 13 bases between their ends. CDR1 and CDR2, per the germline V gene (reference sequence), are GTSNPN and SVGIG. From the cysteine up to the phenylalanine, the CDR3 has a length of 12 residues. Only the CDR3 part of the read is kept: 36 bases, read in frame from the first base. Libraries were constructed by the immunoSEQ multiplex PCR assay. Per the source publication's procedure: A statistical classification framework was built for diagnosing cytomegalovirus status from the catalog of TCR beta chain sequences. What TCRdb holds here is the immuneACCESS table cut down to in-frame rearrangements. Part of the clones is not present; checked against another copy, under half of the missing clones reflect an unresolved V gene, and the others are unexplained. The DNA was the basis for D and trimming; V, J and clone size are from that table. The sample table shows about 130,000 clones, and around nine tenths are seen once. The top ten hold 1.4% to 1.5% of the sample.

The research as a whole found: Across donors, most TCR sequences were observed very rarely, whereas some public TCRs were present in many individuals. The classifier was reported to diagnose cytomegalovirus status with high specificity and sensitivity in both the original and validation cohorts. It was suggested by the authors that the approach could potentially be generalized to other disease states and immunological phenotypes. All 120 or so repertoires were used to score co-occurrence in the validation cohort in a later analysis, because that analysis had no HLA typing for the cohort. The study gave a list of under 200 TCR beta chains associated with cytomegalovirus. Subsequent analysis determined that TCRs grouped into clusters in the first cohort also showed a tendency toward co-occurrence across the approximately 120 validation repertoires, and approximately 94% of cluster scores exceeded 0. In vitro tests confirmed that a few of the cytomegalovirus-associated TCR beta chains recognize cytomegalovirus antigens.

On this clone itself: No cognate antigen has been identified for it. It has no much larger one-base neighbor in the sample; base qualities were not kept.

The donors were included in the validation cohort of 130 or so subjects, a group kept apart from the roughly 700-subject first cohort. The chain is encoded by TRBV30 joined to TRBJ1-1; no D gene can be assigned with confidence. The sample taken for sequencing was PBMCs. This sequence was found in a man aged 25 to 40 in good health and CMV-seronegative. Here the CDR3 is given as CAWTPRLGEAFF. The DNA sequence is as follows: TGTGCCTGGACCCCCCGGCTAGGTGAAGCTTTCTTT.